The clone carrying this T cell receptor (beta chain) was detected only once. Only in-frame clones appear in the TCRdb table, and some are missing; sequencing was by immunoSEQ multiplex PCR. Of 2,000 to 2,500 clones listed, about 76% were seen once; the top ten hold 6.2%. The sample comes from a study of tissue T cells after allogeneic stem cell transplantation. In the study overall: Samples with visible lymphocytes on H&E were prioritized for sequencing.

Germline lookup yields CDR1 MNHEY and CDR2 SVGAGI. The ends were cut back, 2 bases at V and 3 bases at J, with 11 bases in the middle. The CDR3 runs 15 residues. Gastrointestinal graft-versus-host disease was present in all patients, each treated with several therapy lines. The gene calls are TRBV6-5 and TRBJ2-1; TRBD2 is a possible D gene (6 bases). This specimen was ileal tissue, taken at autopsy. The receptor's source is a male patient between 35 and 70 years old with steroid-refractory graft-versus-host disease after an allogeneic stem cell transplant. Some of these T cells may belong to the graft donor. The CDR3 spells CASSYDSGDYNEQFF. For the CDR3, the DNA is TGTGCCAGCAGTTACGACTCGGGAGACTACAATGAGCAGTTCTTC.